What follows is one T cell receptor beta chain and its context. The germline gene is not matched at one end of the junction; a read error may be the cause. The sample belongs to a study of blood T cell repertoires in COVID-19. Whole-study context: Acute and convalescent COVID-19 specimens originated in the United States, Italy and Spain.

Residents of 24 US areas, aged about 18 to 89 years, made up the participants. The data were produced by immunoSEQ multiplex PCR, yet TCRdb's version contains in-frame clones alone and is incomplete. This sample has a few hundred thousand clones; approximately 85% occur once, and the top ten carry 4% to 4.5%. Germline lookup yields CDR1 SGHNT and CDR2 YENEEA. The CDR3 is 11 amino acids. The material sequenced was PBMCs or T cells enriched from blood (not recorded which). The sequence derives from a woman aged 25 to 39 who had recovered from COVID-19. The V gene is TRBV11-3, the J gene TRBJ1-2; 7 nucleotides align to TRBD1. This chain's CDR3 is CASSLEGGQTF. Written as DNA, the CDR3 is TGTGCCAGCAGCTTAGAAGGGGGACAGACTTTC. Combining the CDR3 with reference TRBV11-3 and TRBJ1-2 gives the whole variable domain EAGVVQSPRYKIIEKKQPVAFWCNPISGHNTLYWYLQNLGQGPELLIRYENEEAVDDSQLPKDRFSAERLKGVDSTLKIQPAELGDSAVYLCASSLEGGQTFGSGTRLTVV.